This TCR beta chain derives from a study of T cell changes during pregnancy in multiple sclerosis. Clones were read by immunoSEQ multiplex PCR, and TCRdb kept only the in-frame ones, dropping some. The sample lists fewer than 65,000 clones; roughly 90% were seen once. The germline CDR1 and CDR2 sequences are MRHNA and SNTAGT. The V gene lost 2 bases and the J gene lost 8 bases, with 10 bases spanning the gap. This CDR3 comprises 13 residues. The TCR sequence derives from a female donor with multiple sclerosis, enrolled in a pregnancy study. This chain uses TRBV6-4 with TRBJ2-1, with a possible D match to TRBD2 (6 bases). This specimen was peripheral blood, taken before pregnancy. CDR3 amino acids: CASSDVGSHEQFF. For the CDR3, the DNA is TGTGCCAGCAGTGACGTCGGGAGCCATGAGCAGTTCTTC.